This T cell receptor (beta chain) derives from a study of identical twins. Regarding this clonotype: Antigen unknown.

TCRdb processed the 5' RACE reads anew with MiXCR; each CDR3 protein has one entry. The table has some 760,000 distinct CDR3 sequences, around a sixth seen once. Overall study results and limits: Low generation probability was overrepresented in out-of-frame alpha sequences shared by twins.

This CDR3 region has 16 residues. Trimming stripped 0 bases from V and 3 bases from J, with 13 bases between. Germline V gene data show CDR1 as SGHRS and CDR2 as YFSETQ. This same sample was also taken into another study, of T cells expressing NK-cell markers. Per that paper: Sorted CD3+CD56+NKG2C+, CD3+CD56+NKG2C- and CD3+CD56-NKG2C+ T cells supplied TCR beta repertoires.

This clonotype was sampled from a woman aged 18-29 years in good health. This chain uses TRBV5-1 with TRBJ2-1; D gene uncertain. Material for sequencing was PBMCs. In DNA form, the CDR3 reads TGCGCCAGCAGCTTGGTTCCCCGGGCAGACTACAATGAGCAGTTCTTC. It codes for CASSLVPRADYNEQFF.